The 2 T cell receptor beta chains below were found in one sample sequenced in a study of T cells in Graves' hyperthyroidism and ophthalmopathy. The investigators amplified TCR beta CDR3 regions from RNA transcripts. HTBI primers drove first-round RT-PCR of the TCR CDR3. Each CDR3 protein is one row after TCRdb ran MiXCR on the multiplex PCR reads. This sample carries roughly 640,000 distinct CDR3 sequences, roughly a sixth of them seen once, and the ten largest clones take 2.5% to 4%. Input material: blood. The receptor source for this set is a woman aged 40-49 years with Graves' ophthalmopathy.

As DNA, the CDR3 is TGTGCCAGCAGTTTTAGGTTCCGGACAGGGGTCCCAGATACGCAGTATTTT. This gives the protein CASSFRFRTGVPDTQYF. The rearrangement uses TRBV6-1 and TRBJ2-3; 9 positions match TRBD1. The CDR3 extends over 17 amino acids. V gave up 5 bases and J gave up 4 bases; unmatched junction bases: 13. From germline, CDR1 is MNHNS and CDR2 SASEGT.

The genes are TRBV5-1 and TRBJ2-2, with 8 positions matching TRBD1. CDR1 is SGHRS and CDR2 is YFSETQ in the germline V gene. This CDR3 is built from 16 residues. V gave up 0 bases and J gave up 6 bases; unmatched junction bases: 7. The CDR3 DNA follows: TGCGCCAGCAGCTTGGCACTAGGACAGGGCCCCGGGGAGCTGTTTTTT. This gives the protein CASSLALGQGPGELFF.